This TCR beta chain was retrieved from a study of cytomegalovirus exposure and HLA in healthy donors. Study findings and constraints: Most CMV-associated TCR beta chains appeared HLA-restricted in a later analysis. High specificity and sensitivity for cytomegalovirus status were reported for the classifier.

J was trimmed by 2 bases and V by 0 bases; bases with no gene match: 0. CDR1 and CDR2 (germline): SGHNT, YYREEE (reference sequence). The CDR3 runs to 15 residues. This clone has a handful of counts. Antigen specificity is unknown. Primers: 60 Vbeta forward and 13 Jbeta reverse. Repertoires were generated with immunoSEQ multiplex PCR, while TCRdb's copy carries only in-frame clones and drops some. The sample holds 180,000 or so clones, about 9% seen once. The genes are TRBV5-4 and TRBJ1-3; 9 bases line up with TRBD1. The TCR sequence derives from a woman in her twenties or thirties in good health and CMV-seropositive. Sequenced sample: PBMCs. The CDR3 spells CASSLDRGPGNTIYF. CDR3 DNA sequence: TGTGCCAGCAGCTTGGACAGGGGGCCTGGAAACACCATATATTTT.